This is a list of T cell receptor beta chains from one sample in a study of shared clonotypes between healthy human individuals. Repertoires were generated with immunoSEQ multiplex PCR, while TCRdb's copy carries only in-frame clones and drops some. The data hold a few hundred thousand clones, with less than 85% observed a single time. Sequenced sample: memory CD4+ T cells sorted from blood. The receptors derive from a man aged 25-40 years in good health. Both conserved end residues are part of each CDR3. A D gene is named only where the DNA matches it firmly. The size field is filled for only some rows; it gives once, few, many or a size class.

cdr3_nt cdr3_aa j_call clone_size d_call v_call
TGTGCCTGGAGTGTAACTGGCCGGGGGTCCTACAATGAGCAGTTCTTC CAWSVTGRGSYNEQFF TRBJ2-1 NA NA TRBV30
TGTGCCAGCAGTGAAGAGATAGGATGGGCCCAGTGGACGCAGTATTTT CASSEEIGWAQWTQYF TRBJ2-3 NA NA TRBV6-1
TGTGCCAGCAGCTCGGGACAGGAGGCAAGGGAAAAACTGTTTTTT CASSSGQEAREKLFF TRBJ1-4 NA TRBD1 TRBV7-9
TGTGCCAGCGCAACCGACCGATTACTAGCGGGAGGGACCCAGTACTTC CASATDRLLAGGTQYF TRBJ2-5 once TRBD2 TRBV5-4
TGCGCCAGCAGCTTCAGGGGGAACACTGAAGCTTTCTTT CASSFRGNTEAFF TRBJ1-1 NA NA TRBV5-1
TGTGCCAGTAGTAAAGGGGAAGCCTGGTACGCCGGGGAGCTGTTTTTT CASSKGEAWYAGELFF TRBJ2-2 few NA TRBV19
TGTGCCAGCTTACGGACAATAGGTTATGAGCAGTTCTTC CASLRTIGYEQFF TRBJ2-1 NA NA TRBV7-9
TGTGCCATCAGCCTCCGGGACAGAGACAATGAGCAGTTCTTC CAISLRDRDNEQFF TRBJ2-1 NA TRBD1 TRBV10-3
TGTGCCAGCAGTCAATCATACACTCCCCCCCAAGCTTTCTTT CASSQSYTPPQAFF TRBJ1-1 NA NA TRBV27
TGCAGCGTGGACGTGGACAGGGCGGGCCCGTATGGAGGCTACACCTTC CSVDVDRAGPYGGYTF TRBJ1-2 many TRBD1 TRBV29-1
TGTGCCAGTGGGAGGACTAGCTCCCTCGCCGGGGAGCTGTTTTTT CASGRTSSLAGELFF TRBJ2-2 NA TRBD2 TRBV19
TGTGCCAGCAGCTTAGCTGGGACTAGCTATGCCAATGAGCAGTTCTTC CASSLAGTSYANEQFF TRBJ2-1 NA TRBD2 TRBV7-8